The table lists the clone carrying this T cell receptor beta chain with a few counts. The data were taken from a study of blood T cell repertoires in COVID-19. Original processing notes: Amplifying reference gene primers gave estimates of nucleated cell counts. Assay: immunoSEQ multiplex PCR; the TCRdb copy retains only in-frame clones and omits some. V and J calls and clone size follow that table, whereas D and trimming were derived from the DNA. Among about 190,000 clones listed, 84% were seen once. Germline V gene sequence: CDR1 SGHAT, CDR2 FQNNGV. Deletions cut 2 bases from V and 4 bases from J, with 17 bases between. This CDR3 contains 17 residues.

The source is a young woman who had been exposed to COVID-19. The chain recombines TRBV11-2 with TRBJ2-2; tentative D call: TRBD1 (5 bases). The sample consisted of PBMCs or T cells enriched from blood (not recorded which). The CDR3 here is CASSLLEVGPGTGELFF. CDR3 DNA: TGTGCCAGCAGCTTACTCGAGGTGGGGCCTGGCACCGGGGAGCTGTTTTTT.